The 26 T cell receptor beta chains presented below share a single source sample, sequenced in a study of T-cell memory formation after mild COVID-19. TCRdb processed the 5' RACE reads anew with MiXCR; each CDR3 protein has one entry. The table lists 95,000 to 120,000 distinct CDR3 sequences, 22% of them singletons. Input material: PBMCs or a T cell subset sorted from them (not recorded which). These receptors were collected from a man aged 18 to 29 who had mild COVID-19 (a few samples of this study predate the infection). Cell type and time point are not known.

The chain uses TRBV7-6 and TRBJ1-6; D perhaps matches TRBD1 (6 bases). The V end lost 4 bases, the J end lost 4 bases, and 17 bases lay between the germline ends. The germline V gene has CDR1 SGHVS and CDR2 FNYEAQ. The CDR3 has 17 amino acids. CDR3 region: CASSSFRSGEYNSPLHF. Written as DNA, the CDR3 is TGTGCCAGCAGCTCTTTTCGGTCAGGGGAGTATAATTCACCCCTCCACTTT.

The chain is built from TRBV5-1 and TRBJ2-7, with D tentatively TRBD1 (9 bases). The germline gives CDR1 SGHRS, CDR2 YFSETQ. This CDR3 region has 16 residues. Deletions cut 4 bases from V and 2 bases from J, with 19 bases between. In nucleotides, the CDR3 is TGCGCCAGCAGCAATCCGGGGGGGACAGGGACCTACGAGCAGTACTTC. This translates into CASSNPGGTGTYEQYF.

The chain joins TRBV6-2 or TRBV6-3 to TRBJ2-7, with D unclear. Between the trimmed V and J ends, which lost 2 bases and 6 bases, there was a span of 11 bases. Looked up from germline, CDR1 is MNHEY and CDR2 is SVGEGT. This CDR3 comprises 13 residues. The CDR3: CASSYIQYGEQYV. CDR3 nucleotide sequence: TGTGCCAGCAGTTACATACAATACGGCGAGCAGTACGTC.

This chain links TRBV6-5 with TRBJ2-5; the D gene is possibly TRBD2 (5 bases). The germline V gene has CDR1 MNHEY and CDR2 SVGAGI. The CDR3 contains 17 residues. Trimming removed 0 bases from V and 1 base from J, with 15 bases in between. DNA of the CDR3: TGTGCCAGCAGTTACTCGAGAACGGGAACCCTCCAAGAGACCCAGTACTTC. Protein: CASSYSRTGTLQETQYF.

In this sample, this clonotype turned up a few times. The chain employs TRBV5-1 and TRBJ2-5; the D gene is possibly TRBD2 (7 bases). V was cut by 0 bases and J by 2 bases, with 11 bases left in between. The CDR3 runs to 15 residues. Germline values: CDR1 SGHRS, CDR2 YFSETQ. The CDR3, as DNA: TGCGCCAGCAGCTTGGAAGGGGGAGGGCAAGAGACCCAGTACTTC. This translates into CASSLEGGGQETQYF.

The chain uses TRBV6-4 and TRBJ2-1; D remains unclear. Germline CDR1 reads MRHNA; CDR2 reads SNTAGT. The CDR3 loop spans 14 amino acids. The ends were cut back, 5 bases at V and 0 bases at J, with 8 bases in the middle. As DNA, the CDR3 is TGTGCCAGCAGTAACGTCGCCTCCTACAATGAGCAGTTCTTC. It yields the protein CASSNVASYNEQFF.

The gene calls are TRBV29-1 and TRBJ1-2, with D hard to call. The CDR3 loop spans 14 amino acids. Trimming left V 0 bases short and J 2 bases short, with 10 bases between. Germline loops: CDR1 SQVTM, CDR2 ANQGSEA. CDR3 residues: CSVEEGGANYGYTF. In nucleotides, the CDR3 is TGCAGCGTTGAAGAAGGCGGTGCCAACTATGGCTACACCTTC.

This clonotype came up once. The J gene is TRBJ1-1, the V gene TRBV7-9; 9 bases line up with TRBD1. V was clipped by 5 bases and J by 4 bases; unmatched bases: 8. This CDR3 has 15 amino acids. The germline gives CDR1 SEHNR, CDR2 FQNEAQ (reference sequence). CDR3 residues: CASSAPGQGVTEAFF. As DNA, the CDR3 is TGTGCCAGCAGCGCGCCGGGACAGGGTGTCACTGAAGCTTTCTTT.

The chain recombines TRBV27 with TRBJ1-2; D uncertain. The V end lost 0 bases, the J end lost 2 bases, and 10 bases lay between the germline ends. Germline assignment: CDR1 MNHEY and CDR2 SMNVEV (reference sequence). There are 15 residues in the CDR3. CDR3 coding DNA: TGTGCCAGCAGTTTATCGATAACCCCAAACTATGGCTACACCTTC. Its translation is CASSLSITPNYGYTF.

This clonotype was detected only once. The CDR3 sequence is CSGLAPDTDTQYF. CDR3 DNA sequence: TGCAGCGGGTTAGCGCCTGACACAGATACGCAGTATTTT. The V call is TRBV29-1, the J call TRBJ2-3; D might be TRBD2 (5 bases). Germline lookup yields CDR1 SQVTM and CDR2 ANQGSEA. CDR3 size: 13 residues. Trimming removed 7 bases from V and 2 bases from J, with 13 bases in between.

The chain carries TRBV5-6 and TRBJ2-2; tentatively, D is TRBD2 (6 bases). The CDR3 spans 14 residues. Trimming stripped 3 bases from V and 4 bases from J, with 10 bases between. Germline V gene data show CDR1 as SGHDT and CDR2 as YYEEEE. The CDR3 region is CASSWDLGTGELFF. CDR3 nucleotides: TGTGCCAGCAGCTGGGACTTAGGCACCGGGGAGCTGTTTTTT.

This clonotype was detected a few times. The rearrangement links TRBV7-6 to TRBJ2-6; D perhaps matches TRBD1 (5 bases). V lost 1 base and J lost 9, with 10 bases in between. Germline lookup yields CDR1 SGHVS and CDR2 FNYEAQ. CDR3 length: 14 residues. CDR3 region: CASSLGQQVNVLTF. Written as DNA, the CDR3 is TGTGCCAGCAGCTTAGGACAACAGGTCAACGTCCTGACTTTC.

This clonotype was counted many times. The chain has TRBV6-5 and TRBJ2-4, with D possibly matching TRBD2 (7 bases). Germline CDR1 is MNHEY and CDR2 is SVGAGI. The CDR3 is made up of 16 amino acids. V lost 6 bases to trimming and J lost 6 bases, with 21 bases between them. CDR3 nucleotides: TGTGCCAGCAGCCCGGTGGGGGGGCGATGGGGAAACATTCAGTACTTC. Translation gives CASSPVGGRWGNIQYF.

By proportion, this clonotype is medium-sized. This chain uses TRBV7-9 with TRBJ1-5, with 7 nucleotides matching TRBD1. CDR1 is SEHNR and CDR2 is FQNEAQ in the germline V gene (reference sequence). Unmatched junction bases numbered 2, after V lost 3 bases and J lost 3 bases. This CDR3 has 14 residues. The CDR3 DNA follows: TGTGCCAGCAGCTTGGGACAGTCCAATCAGCCCCAGCATTTT. This encodes CASSLGQSNQPQHF.

This clonotype has more than one count but fewer than ten. The chain uses TRBV7-6 and TRBJ2-5, with 7 bases matching TRBD2. Germline CDR1 and CDR2: SGHVS and FNYEAQ. The V and J ends lost 0 bases and 5 bases, in that order; junction bases with no gene match: 6. The CDR3 is 15 amino acids. The CDR3 region is CASSLAGGTRETQYF. For the CDR3, the DNA is TGTGCCAGCAGCTTAGCGGGGGGGACCAGGGAGACCCAGTACTTC.

The genes are TRBV28 and TRBJ2-7; no definite D call. The germline CDR1 and CDR2 sequences are MDHEN and SYDVKM. This CDR3 contains 13 residues. Trimming removed 3 bases from V and 3 bases from J, with 9 bases in between. CDR3 amino acids: CASSLGFGYEQYF. CDR3 DNA sequence: TGTGCCAGCAGTTTGGGGTTCGGCTACGAGCAGTACTTC.

V gene TRBV6-5 combines with J gene TRBJ1-2; tentatively, D is TRBD1 (5 bases). CDR1 and CDR2 from the germline V gene are MNHEY and SVGAGI. V was shortened by 2 bases and J by 2 bases, with 9 bases between the two germline ends. This CDR3 comprises 14 residues. CDR3 coding DNA: TGTGCCAGCAGTTACCAGGGCGCCAACTATGGCTACACCTTC. Protein product: CASSYQGANYGYTF.

This clonotype came up a few times. This rearrangement joins TRBV4-2 to TRBJ2-7, with 11 bases aligning to TRBD2. Germline V gives CDR1 LGHNA, CDR2 YNFKEQ. CDR3 length: 17 residues. The trim removed 0 bases at V and 7 bases at J, leaving 11 bases unmatched. The CDR3 DNA sequence: TGTGCCAGCAGCCAAGATCCACTAGCGGGGGCCTTCGGGGAGCAGTACGTC. Its translation: CASSQDPLAGAFGEQYV.

The V and J genes are TRBV10-2 and TRBJ2-2, with unresolved D. V was pared by 5 bases and J by 5 bases, with 12 bases between. The germline V gene encodes CDR1 WSHSY and CDR2 SAAADI. The CDR3 is made up of 14 amino acids. CDR3 DNA sequence: TGCGCCAGCAGTTACACCGGACGTACCGGGGAGCTGTTTTTT. It specifies CASSYTGRTGELFF.

This clonotype was counted between two and nine times. V usage is TRBV20-1 and J usage is TRBJ2-3; 8 bases fit TRBD2. There are 15 residues in the CDR3. Germline CDR1 reads DFQATT; CDR2 reads SNEGSKA (reference sequence). Trimming took 1 base from V and 5 from J; bases not matched to a gene: 8. The DNA of the CDR3 is TGCAGTGCTAGAGTATCGGGGGGGCCGGTAGATACGCAGTATTTT. This codes for CSARVSGGPVDTQYF.

The chain carries TRBV6-6 and TRBJ2-3; no reliable D call. This CDR3 contains 12 residues. From germline, CDR1 is MNHNY and CDR2 SVGAGI (reference sequence). Trimming took off 8 bases at V and 1 base at J, with 7 bases between the two ends. The CDR3 here is CASLEGTDTQYF. In nucleotides, the CDR3 is TGTGCCAGCCTCGAGGGCACAGATACGCAGTATTTT.

CDR3 region: CASSFDSIGRPETDTQYF. CDR3 sequence (DNA): TGCGCCAGCAGCTTTGATTCCATAGGGCGGCCGGAGACAGATACGCAGTATTTT. The chain is built from TRBV4-1 and TRBJ2-3, with D hard to call. V shed 5 bases and J shed 3 bases, with 24 bases lying between them. CDR1 and CDR2 (germline): MGHRA, YSYEKL. The CDR3 runs to 18 residues.

V usage is TRBV6-2 or TRBV6-3 and J usage is TRBJ2-6; 8 positions match TRBD2. The CDR3 has 15 amino acids. V gave up 6 bases and J gave up 0 bases; unmatched junction bases: 1. CDR1 is MNHEY and CDR2 is SVGEGT in the germline V gene. The CDR3 nucleotides read TGTGCCAGCAGCGGGAGGGTCTCTGGGGCCAACGTCCTGACTTTC. This gives the protein CASSGRVSGANVLTF.

The chain links TRBV20-1 to TRBJ2-3, with TRBD1 as a possible D gene (6 bases). Trimming took 0 bases from V and 4 from J, leaving 17 bases between them. Per the germline V gene, CDR1 is DFQATT and CDR2 is SNEGSKA (reference sequence). The CDR3 runs to 16 residues. CDR3 bases: TGCAGTGCTAGAGATCTAAAAGGGGGTGAGGCAGATACGCAGTATTTT. It codes for CSARDLKGGEADTQYF.

This rearrangement joins TRBV20-1 to TRBJ2-2, with D uncertain. CDR1 is DFQATT, CDR2 SNEGSKA, per germline (reference sequence). Trimming took 4 bases from V and 2 from J, leaving 11 bases between them. The CDR3 contains 14 residues. The CDR3 region is CSAKDQINTGELFF. CDR3 DNA: TGCAGTGCTAAAGATCAAATTAACACCGGGGAGCTGTTTTTT.

The V and J genes are TRBV4-1 and TRBJ1-5; TRBD1 matches at 8 bases. V shed 2 bases, J shed 9 bases, and the junction held 9 bases outside the gene matches. Germline lookup yields CDR1 MGHRA and CDR2 YSYEKL. This CDR3 spans 15 amino acids. The CDR3 here is CASSQPTGALRPQHF. CDR3 coding DNA: TGCGCCAGCAGCCAACCGACAGGGGCTCTGCGGCCCCAGCATTTT.